These T cell receptor beta chains were read from a single sample in a study of T cell responses to AZD1222 COVID-19 vaccine. The protocol was immunoSEQ multiplex PCR, while the TCRdb copy is restricted to in-frame clones and leaves out a portion. The sample lists approximately 140,000 clones, around 90% seen once, with roughly 2% in the top ten. The specimen was peripheral blood, collected 28 days after the second AZD1222 dose. The receptors shown here come from an adult who received the AZD1222 COVID-19 vaccine. Both conserved end residues are part of each CDR3. Fields, in order: clone size, D gene, J gene, V gene, CDR3 DNA, CDR3 protein. D genes are given only for firm matches. The size field is filled for only some rows; it gives once, few, many or a size class.

>NA|NA|TRBJ1-3|TRBV19
TGTGCCAGTAGTATACGGGGGGGCATCTCTGGAAACACCATATATTTT
CASSIRGGISGNTIYF
>NA|TRBD2|TRBJ2-3|TRBV7-9
TGTGCCAGCAGCAACGGGGGAGGGAGAACAGATACGCAGTATTTT
CASSNGGGRTDTQYF
>few|TRBD2|TRBJ2-5|TRBV6-4
TGTGCCAGCATCACCGGGGGGGACTTC
CASITGGDF
>NA|TRBD2|TRBJ2-1|TRBV7-2
TGTGCCAGCAGCTTAGCGGGGCTAGCGGGAGTCAATGAGCAGTTCTTC
CASSLAGLAGVNEQFF
>NA|NA|TRBJ1-1|TRBV7-8
TGTGCCAGCAGCTTAGTAACGGCCGTGAGGGGCACTGAAGCTTTCTTT
CASSLVTAVRGTEAFF
>NA|NA|TRBJ1-3|TRBV11-1
TGTGCCAGCAGCGCGGACATCTCCTCTGGAAACACCATATATTTT
CASSADISSGNTIYF
>once|TRBD1|TRBJ2-2|TRBV7-3
TGTGCCAGCAGCCCTGACTCCGACAGGGGGGGCACCGGGGAGCTGTTTTTT
CASSPDSDRGGTGELFF
>NA|TRBD1|TRBJ1-5|TRBV10-3
TGTGCCATCAGGCCGGGACAGGAAGAAGGCCAGCCCCAGCATTTT
CAIRPGQEEGQPQHF
>NA|TRBD2|TRBJ2-1|TRBV7-9
TGTGCCATCGCACTCACTAGCGGGAGGGTATCCTACAATGAGCAGTTCTTC
CAIALTSGRVSYNEQFF
>NA|NA|TRBJ1-6|TRBV6-6
TGTGCCAGCAGCAACGGGGGGAGTTCACCCCTCCACTTT
CASSNGGSSPLHF
>NA|NA|TRBJ1-1|TRBV10-2
TGCGCCAGCAGGCAGGGCGAGAACACTGAAGCTTTCTTT
CASRQGENTEAFF
>NA|NA|TRBJ1-5|TRBV19
TGTGCCAGTGCTTTTGAGATTGGTCAGCCCCAGCATTTT
CASAFEIGQPQHF
>NA|TRBD1|TRBJ1-3|TRBV12-3/TRBV12-4
TGTGCCAGCAGTTGGGACAGGGGAAACACCATATATTTT
CASSWDRGNTIYF
>NA|TRBD1|TRBJ2-7|TRBV27
TGTGCCAGCAGCCTAGACAGGGAATTTTCCTACGAGCAGTACTTC
CASSLDREFSYEQYF
>NA|NA|TRBJ1-3|TRBV27
TGTGCCAGCAGTTTTGATGGGGGAAACACCATATATTTT
CASSFDGGNTIYF
>NA|NA|TRBJ2-1|TRBV30
TGTGCCTGGAGTGTAGCCAATGAGCAGTTCTTC
CAWSVANEQFF
>NA|NA|TRBJ1-5|TRBV6-5
TGTGCCAGCAGTTACGCGCAGGGTCAATCATGGCCCCAGCATTTT
CASSYAQGQSWPQHF
>once|NA|TRBJ2-3|TRBV5-1
TGCGCCAGCAGCTTGATCCCTAGCACAGATACGCAGTATTTT
CASSLIPSTDTQYF
>NA|NA|TRBJ1-1|TRBV7-7
TGTGCTAGCAGTCCCTTGGGGGCGAACACTGAAGCTTTCTTT
CASSPLGANTEAFF
>NA|NA|TRBJ1-1|TRBV30
TGTGCCTGGAGTCCCTACCCCCAGGGGCGGGACACTGAAGCTTTCTTT
CAWSPYPQGRDTEAFF
>NA|NA|TRBJ2-5|TRBV6-5
TGTGCCAGCAGGGGGGGACACCTGACCCAAGAGACCCAGTACTTC
CASRGGHLTQETQYF
>once|NA|TRBJ1-4|TRBV5-6
TGTGCCAGCAGCTTAGGGCCGAGCAATGAAAAACTGTTTTTT
CASSLGPSNEKLFF
>NA|NA|TRBJ1-1|TRBV7-9
TGTGCCAGCACCCAAGCGAGTGTTTTAAGCACTGAAGCTTTCTTT
CASTQASVLSTEAFF
>NA|TRBD1|TRBJ2-3|TRBV5-4
TGTGCCAGCAGCTCGGGACAGGCCACAGATACGCAGTATTTT
CASSSGQATDTQYF
>NA|NA|TRBJ1-6|TRBV21-1
TGTGCCAGCAGCCAGGTACAACTCTATAATTCACCCCTCCACTTT
CASSQVQLYNSPLHF
>once|NA|TRBJ1-2|TRBV7-2
TGTGCCAGCAGCTTAGGGACAGCTTATGGCTACACCTTC
CASSLGTAYGYTF
>NA|NA|TRBJ1-1|TRBV2
TGTGCCAGCAGGGGAGGCGCGGTGAACACTGAAGCTTTCTTT
CASRGGAVNTEAFF
>NA|TRBD1|TRBJ1-1|TRBV14
TGTGCCAGCAGCCGCAGACAGGGCGGTACTGAAGCTTTCTTT
CASSRRQGGTEAFF
>NA|NA|TRBJ1-6|TRBV6-5
TGTGCCAGCGGTAGGAGTAATTCACCCCTCCACTTT
CASGRSNSPLHF
>NA|NA|TRBJ2-3|TRBV7-3
TGTGCCAGCAGCTTGGGGGGCCGGGATACGCAGTATTTT
CASSLGGRDTQYF
>NA|TRBD2|TRBJ2-4|TRBV10-2
TGCGCCAGCAGTGAGTCGAGAGGGCTAGCGGAGGTTAAAAACATTCAGTACTTC
CASSESRGLAEVKNIQYF
>few|TRBD1|TRBJ1-4|TRBV19
TGTGCCAGTTCCGGGACAGGGGTTTTCGGAGAAGCAAAACTGTTTTTT
CASSGTGVFGEAKLFF
>NA|TRBD1|TRBJ2-5|TRBV7-9
TGTGCCAGCAGCTGGGGACAGGGGGTTCTGGAGACCCAGTACTTC
CASSWGQGVLETQYF
>NA|TRBD1|TRBJ2-1|TRBV29-1
TGCAGCGTTCAGGGTAGACAGGGCTGGGACAATGAGCAGTTCTTC
CSVQGRQGWDNEQFF
>NA|NA|TRBJ1-2|TRBV3-1/TRBV3-2
TGTGCCAGCAGCCAAGATGGTAGGGGTGGAGGCTACACCTTC
CASSQDGRGGGYTF
>NA|NA|TRBJ2-7|TRBV6-5
TGTGCCACTACTTCCTTAGTAAGGTACGAGCAGTACTTC
CATTSLVRYEQYF
>NA|TRBD1|TRBJ1-1|TRBV6-6
TGTGCCATTGAGGGGGGACAGGGGGCGTCCGAAGCTTTCTTT
CAIEGGQGASEAFF
>NA|NA|TRBJ2-3|TRBV6-4
TGTGCCAGCAAAGGGGATGGGGATACGCAGTATTTT
CASKGDGDTQYF
>NA|TRBD1|TRBJ2-3|TRBV3-1/TRBV3-2
TGTGCCAGCAGCCAGGGTCTAGGGACAGGGAAGCCCTTAGGCACAGATACGCAGTATTTT
CASSQGLGTGKPLGTDTQYF
>once|NA|TRBJ2-2|TRBV18
TGTGCCAGCTCACTCGCCAGGGGCTCCACCGGGGAGCTGTTTTTT
CASSLARGSTGELFF
>NA|NA|TRBJ1-2|TRBV2
TGTGCCAGCAGTGGCCCAGGGACCAACTATGGCTACACCTTC
CASSGPGTNYGYTF
>NA|TRBD1|TRBJ1-2|TRBV12-3/TRBV12-4
TGTGCCAGCAGTTTTCAGGGGGACTATGGCTACACCTTC
CASSFQGDYGYTF
>NA|NA|TRBJ2-2|TRBV27
TGTGCCAGCAGGAGGGTAGGGGGAAGGGTCGGGGAGCTGTTTTTT
CASRRVGGRVGELFF
>NA|NA|TRBJ1-2|TRBV19
TGTGCCAGTAGTAGTAAGGGGGGCTATGGCTACACCTTC
CASSSKGGYGYTF
>NA|TRBD1|TRBJ1-5|TRBV12-5
TGTGCTAGTGGTTCGAACGGACAGGGGAGCAATCAGCCCCAGCATTTT
CASGSNGQGSNQPQHF
>NA|NA|TRBJ2-2|TRBV9
TGTGCCAGCAGCCCCCTCGCGGGAACCGGGGAGCTGTTTTTT
CASSPLAGTGELFF
>NA|NA|TRBJ1-2|TRBV9
TGTGCCAGCAGCCCTCTCGGGGGGCCCAGATTGAACTATGGCTACACCTTC
CASSPLGGPRLNYGYTF
>few|NA|TRBJ1-2|TRBV27
TGTGCCAGCAGTCCCAAAGGCCAGGGCTCTAACTATGGCTACACCTTC
CASSPKGQGSNYGYTF
>NA|NA|TRBJ2-2|TRBV4-1
TGCGCCAGCAGCCAAGCAGCCCGCGGGACGTGGAGCGGGGAGCTGTTTTTT
CASSQAARGTWSGELFF
>NA|NA|TRBJ1-4|TRBV5-4
TGTGCCAGCAGCAGGGGGATTGCAACTAATGAAAAACTGTTTTTT
CASSRGIATNEKLFF
>once|TRBD1|TRBJ1-5|TRBV5-1
TGCGCCAGCAGTTCCGGGACAGGGGTCGGGCAGCCCCAGCATTTT
CASSSGTGVGQPQHF
>NA|NA|TRBJ2-5|TRBV10-1
TGCGCCAGCAGTTTGGAGGAGCGGAGGGTAAAGGAAGAGACCCAGTACTTC
CASSLEERRVKEETQYF
>NA|NA|TRBJ2-5|TRBV4-1
TGCGCCAGCAGCCCCTCGGACGGACGCGGGTACCAAGAGACCCAGTACTTC
CASSPSDGRGYQETQYF
>NA|TRBD1|TRBJ1-1|TRBV6-2/TRBV6-3
TGTGCCAGCAGTCCCAGGGACAGAGTAAACACTGAAGCTTTCTTT
CASSPRDRVNTEAFF
>NA|NA|TRBJ1-6|TRBV6-5
TGTGCCAGCAGTAGGACGCCCGATAATTCACCCCTCCACTTT
CASSRTPDNSPLHF
>once|TRBD2|TRBJ2-2|TRBV9
TGTGCCAGCAGACGACTAGCGGACTCGAACACCGGGGAGCTGTTTTTT
CASRRLADSNTGELFF
>NA|NA|TRBJ1-2|TRBV6-1
TGTGCCAGCAGTGAAGCCGGGCAGGGCGGCTATGGCTACACCTTC
CASSEAGQGGYGYTF